These 20 T cell receptor beta chains were sequenced from one sample in a study of OX40 agonist ivuxolimab in advanced cancers. Method: immunoSEQ multiplex PCR; TCRdb's copy keeps in-frame clones and lacks some. The sample lists around 20,000 clones, approximately 70% occurring once. The sample consisted of CD4+ or CD8+ T cells sorted from blood, taken in a trial of the OX40 agonist ivuxolimab. Receptors originate from an adult with an advanced solid tumor such as melanoma, head and neck, liver or kidney cancer.

V usage is TRBV6-6 and J usage is TRBJ2-3; D possibly matches TRBD1 or TRBD2 (5 bases each). This CDR3 is built from 15 residues. The germline CDR1 and CDR2 sequences are MNHNY and SVGAGI (reference sequence). Trimming stripped 5 bases from V and 0 bases from J, with 12 bases between. CDR3 in amino acids: CASSDPGPSTDTQYF. Here the CDR3 DNA reads TGTGCCAGCAGTGACCCGGGACCAAGCACAGATACGCAGTATTTT.

This clone is classed as large (0.1 to 1%). J is TRBJ2-7 and V is TRBV7-2, with D unresolved. V gave up 1 base and J gave up 0 bases, with 4 bases separating them. The CDR3 sequence is 13 residues long. Germline-derived CDR1 and CDR2 are SGHTA and FQGNSA. The CDR3 DNA sequence: TGTGCCAGCAGCTTAGTGAGCTCCTACGAGCAGTACTTC. Its protein product is CASSLVSSYEQYF.

Turning to this clone: The junction and the germline gene differ at one end; a read error may be behind it. The V gene is TRBV10-3, the J gene TRBJ1-2, with D hard to call. CDR1 is ENHRY and CDR2 is SYGVKD in the germline V gene. This CDR3 region has 12 residues. CDR3 sequence reads: CASSEAQHGYTF. The CDR3 DNA follows: TGTGCCAGCAGTGAAGCACAGCACGGCTACACCTTC.

In nucleotides, the CDR3 is TGTGCCAGCAGCTTGGGGACAGGGGCGTACGAGCAGTACTTC. It translates to CASSLGTGAYEQYF. The rearrangement uses TRBV5-4 and TRBJ2-7, with 9 bases that match TRBD1. Trimming removed 0 bases from V and 4 bases from J; junction bases left unmatched: 2. This CDR3 spans 14 amino acids. CDR1 SGHNT and CDR2 YYREEE come from the germline V gene (reference sequence).

In its sample, this clone ranks as medium-sized. J is TRBJ2-5 and V is TRBV7-6; D not resolved. The CDR3 runs 14 residues. Germline loops: CDR1 SGHVS, CDR2 FNYEAQ. V gave up 5 bases and J gave up 2 bases, with 12 bases separating them. CDR3 sequence (DNA): TGTGCCAGCAGCAAAGAGGCTATTCAAGAGACCCAGTACTTC. The encoded protein is CASSKEAIQETQYF.

This chain uses TRBV6-5 with TRBJ1-5; D might be TRBD1 (5 bases). V lost 0 bases and J lost 6, with 9 bases in between. The germline gives CDR1 MNHEY, CDR2 SVGAGI. This CDR3 has 14 amino acids. The CDR3 here is CASSYSGEAQPQHF. The DNA of the CDR3 is TGTGCCAGCAGTTACTCAGGGGAGGCTCAGCCCCAGCATTTT.

The chain combines TRBV29-1 with TRBJ2-3, with 10 bases identical to TRBD2. Germline CDR1 SQVTM, CDR2 ANQGSEA. V shed 1 base and J 1 base; nucleotides not matched to a gene: 2. This CDR3 is built from 15 residues. CDR3 DNA: TGCAGCGTTGAAGGAGGGACTAGCGGCACAGATACGCAGTATTTT. This codes for CSVEGGTSGTDTQYF.

This clone was counted only a few times. The gene calls are TRBV28 and TRBJ2-7; D may be TRBD1 (6 bases). The germline gives CDR1 MDHEN, CDR2 SYDVKM. The CDR3 totals 14 residues. The ends were cut back, 5 bases at V and 6 bases at J, with 17 bases in the middle. CDR3 bases: TGTGCCAGCAGTCCGCATACAGGGTCCGGCGAGCAGTACTTC. As protein: CASSPHTGSGEQYF.

This chain connects TRBV11-2 to TRBJ2-7, with TRBD1 matching 7 bases. There are 16 residues in the CDR3. Per the germline V gene, CDR1 is SGHAT and CDR2 is FQNNGV. The junction had 8 bases not matched to a gene; V was cut back by 1 base and J by 2 bases. The chain's CDR3 is CASSLAGQKIPYEQYF. The CDR3 DNA sequence: TGTGCCAGCAGCTTAGCGGGACAGAAAATTCCCTACGAGCAGTACTTC.

V and J are TRBV4-1 and TRBJ2-3; 10 nucleotides line up with TRBD2. CDR1 MGHRA and CDR2 YSYEKL come from the germline V gene. V gave up 0 bases and J gave up 3 bases; unmatched junction bases: 6. The CDR3 length is 17 residues. The CDR3 DNA follows: TGCGCCAGCAGCCAAGAGGGGCCTAGCGGGAGAACAGATACGCAGTATTTT. As protein: CASSQEGPSGRTDTQYF.

This sequence joins TRBV19 and TRBJ2-7; possibly TRBD2 for D (6 bases). This CDR3 has 14 amino acids. CDR1 LNHDA and CDR2 SQIVND come from the germline V gene (reference sequence). V dropped 7 bases and J dropped 2 bases, with 15 bases sitting between them. The CDR3 loop is CASTAAGVPYEQYF. DNA for the CDR3: TGTGCCAGTACTGCAGCGGGTGTTCCCTACGAGCAGTACTTC.

This chain links TRBV6-5 with TRBJ2-5; D call uncertain. CDR3 length: 15 residues. The V and J ends lost 2 bases and 0 bases respectively, with 10 bases between them. Germline assignment: CDR1 MNHEY and CDR2 SVGAGI. The chain's CDR3 is CASSYTGSYQETQYF. The CDR3 DNA reads TGTGCCAGCAGTTACACCGGGTCGTACCAAGAGACCCAGTACTTC.

The chain is built from TRBV13 and TRBJ2-1; D unresolved. Germline lookup yields CDR1 PRHDT and CDR2 FYEKMQ (reference sequence). The CDR3 runs to 12 residues. V dropped 0 bases and J dropped 7 bases, with 4 bases sitting between them. This CDR3 reads CASSLGANEQFF. The DNA for the CDR3 is TGTGCCAGCAGCTTAGGAGCTAATGAGCAGTTCTTC.

This clone has a handful of counts. The gene calls are TRBV28 and TRBJ1-1, with 7 bases matching TRBD1. The V and J ends lost 4 bases and 4 bases, in that order; junction bases with no gene match: 3. Per the germline V gene, CDR1 is MDHEN and CDR2 is SYDVKM. The CDR3 spans 13 residues. The CDR3 protein is CASSWTGTTEAFF. CDR3 sequence (DNA): TGTGCCAGCAGTTGGACAGGAACCACTGAAGCTTTCTTT.

This clone is medium-sized (0.01 to 0.1%) in the sample. This chain uses TRBV7-5 with TRBJ1-2. TRBV7-5 is shown as a pseudogene. The CDR3 sequence is 13 residues long. The CDR3 DNA reads TGTGCCAGAAGCCTTCCCGGAGGTCATGGCTACACCTTC. Translating it yields CARSLPGGHGYTF.

The chain carries TRBV7-2 and TRBJ2-2; 8 nucleotides agree with TRBD2. Germline V gives CDR1 SGHTA, CDR2 FQGNSA. V was pared by 5 bases and J by 0 bases, with 2 bases of the junction left unmatched. This CDR3 has 15 residues. The chain's CDR3 is CASSPLAANTGELFF. The CDR3, as DNA: TGTGCCAGCAGCCCACTAGCGGCGAACACCGGGGAGCTGTTTTTT.

This rearrangement joins TRBV4-3 to TRBJ2-7; D might be TRBD2 (6 bases). V gave up 0 bases and J gave up 3 bases, with 9 bases separating them. The CDR3 has 14 amino acids. Germline V gives CDR1 LGHNA, CDR2 YSLEER. CDR3 coding DNA: TGCGCCAGCAGCCAAGATGTCGGGGGCTACGAGCAGTACTTC. Its translation is CASSQDVGGYEQYF.

The rearrangement uses TRBV30 and TRBJ2-1; TRBD2 aligns across 8 bases. Trimming cost V 4 bases and J 4 bases; bases outside gene matches: 6. The germline CDR1 and CDR2 sequences are GTSNPN and SVGIG (reference sequence). This CDR3 comprises 14 residues. The CDR3 here is CAWMRGASYNEQFF. Written as DNA, the CDR3 is TGTGCCTGGATGCGGGGGGCGAGTTACAATGAGCAGTTCTTC.

This clone has just a few counts. This sequence joins TRBV6-6 and TRBJ2-7; TRBD1 matches at 10 bases. V was pared by 5 bases and J by 5 bases, with 9 bases of the junction left unmatched. CDR3 size: 15 residues. Germline V gene lookup returns CDR1 MNHNY and CDR2 SVGAGI (reference sequence). In DNA form, the CDR3 reads TGTGCCAGCAGTCATCCCGGGACAGGGGTAGACGAGCAGTACTTC. It specifies CASSHPGTGVDEQYF.

The chain uses TRBV28 and TRBJ2-5; no clear D gene. The germline gives CDR1 MDHEN, CDR2 SYDVKM. Trimming took off 4 bases at V and 2 bases at J, with 5 bases between the two ends. CDR3 length equals 12 residues. Here the CDR3 DNA reads TGTGCCAGCAGTTCAACGCAAGAGACCCAGTACTTC. Residues: CASSSTQETQYF.